The 17 T cell receptor beta chains reported below all come from one sample, sequenced in a study of long-term antiretroviral therapy in people with HIV. Survey-level immunoSEQ v3.0 assays were run. Sequencing used immunoSEQ multiplex PCR; TCRdb keeps in-frame clones, though not all of them. The data show approximately 25,000 clones, roughly 80% seen once. The specimen was unsorted PBMCs, collected 0.8 years before starting antiretroviral therapy. These TCRs come from a man aged 18-30 years with HIV.

The genes are TRBV6-4 and TRBJ2-1; TRBD2 agrees at 11 bases. With V trimmed by 4 bases and J by 4 bases, 3 bases remained unmatched. CDR3 length: 15 residues. Germline V gives CDR1 MRHNA, CDR2 SNTAGT. The CDR3 nucleotides read TGTGCCAGCAGTGGGGCTAGCGGGGGGTACAATGAGCAGTTCTTC. Translation gives CASSGASGGYNEQFF.

The rearrangement links TRBV9 to TRBJ2-7; 8 nucleotides agree with TRBD2. From germline, CDR1 is SGDLS and CDR2 YYNGEE. Trimming at V came to 4 bases and at J to 0 bases, leaving 9 bases not matched to a gene. This CDR3 has 16 residues. This CDR3 is CASSPRLAGYSYEQYF. CDR3 DNA: TGTGCCAGCAGCCCCCGGCTAGCGGGTTACTCCTACGAGCAGTACTTC.

The V gene is TRBV5-1, the J gene TRBJ2-5; D may correspond to TRBD1 or TRBD2 (5 bases each). V was cut by 4 bases and J by 1 base, with 11 bases left in between. CDR3 length equals 14 residues. Germline V gene lookup returns CDR1 SGHRS and CDR2 YFSETQ. Here the CDR3 reads CASSPGLLQETQYF. Here the CDR3 DNA reads TGCGCCAGCAGCCCGGGGCTACTCCAAGAGACCCAGTACTTC.

The rearrangement links TRBV12-5 to TRBJ2-7; tentatively, D is TRBD1 or TRBD2 (6 bases each). Germline V gene data show CDR1 as LGHNT and CDR2 as FRNRAP. The V end was cut by 5 bases, the J end by 2 bases, with 16 bases between. This CDR3 is 15 amino acids long. DNA for the CDR3: TGTGCTAGTGGTCCGGGGACATGGACTACCTACGAGCAGTACTTC. This sequence encodes CASGPGTWTTYEQYF.

The chain combines TRBV25-1 with TRBJ2-1, with 7 bases identical to TRBD1. This CDR3 is built from 14 residues. After removal of 5 bases from V and 10 bases from J, the junction contained 11 bases not matched to a gene. Germline V gene lookup returns CDR1 MGHDK and CDR2 SYGVNS. CDR3: CASSPLIEGQEQFF. CDR3 nucleotide sequence: TGTGCCAGCAGTCCGCTCATTGAGGGACAGGAGCAGTTCTTC.

This CDR3 is CAWLRAGPYTEAFF. The CDR3 coding sequence is TGTGCCTGGTTAAGGGCAGGGCCGTACACTGAAGCTTTCTTT. The V call is TRBV30, the J call TRBJ1-1; maybe TRBD1 (5 bases). The CDR3 sequence is 14 residues long. The germline V gene has CDR1 GTSNPN and CDR2 SVGIG (reference sequence). Trimming left V 5 bases short and J 3 bases short, with 16 bases between.

This clone was seen more than once but under ten times. The V and J genes are TRBV2 and TRBJ2-2; 7 nucleotides agree with TRBD2. Unmatched junction bases numbered 4, after V lost 6 bases and J lost 6 bases. Per the germline V gene, CDR1 is SNHLY and CDR2 is FYNNEI. This CDR3 spans 13 amino acids. The CDR3 nucleotides are TGTGCCAGCAGCGGACTAGGATCCGGGGAGCTGTTTTTT. It is translated as CASSGLGSGELFF.

This sequence joins TRBV10-1 and TRBJ2-2; D may correspond to TRBD1 or TRBD2 (5 bases each). CDR1 WNHNN and CDR2 SYGVQD come from the germline V gene (reference sequence). The V end lost 5 bases, the J end lost 4 bases, and 11 bases lay between the germline ends. CDR3 length: 14 residues. In DNA, the CDR3 is TGCGCCAGCAGTCCCGGGACCCCCACCGGGGAGCTGTTTTTT. Protein: CASSPGTPTGELFF.

The chain combines TRBV19 with TRBJ1-1; D not resolved. The V gene lost 8 bases and the J gene lost 4 bases, with 11 bases spanning the gap. The CDR3 totals 12 residues. Looked up from germline, CDR1 is LNHDA and CDR2 is SQIVND (reference sequence). This CDR3 is CASREGGTEAFF. The CDR3 coding sequence is TGTGCCAGTCGCGAGGGAGGCACTGAAGCTTTCTTT.

This clone is deemed medium-sized. The V gene is TRBV7-9, the J gene TRBJ1-2, with a possible D match to TRBD1 (5 bases). The CDR3 has 15 amino acids. Trimming pared 1 base from V and 7 bases from J, leaving 16 bases between. Germline CDR1 and CDR2: SEHNR and FQNEAQ (reference sequence). CDR3 bases: TGTGCCAGCAGCTTAGAAGGGGCAGGGTTTTTTGGCTACACCTTC. Protein product: CASSLEGAGFFGYTF.

This clone was found a few times. The chain has TRBV9 and TRBJ2-1, with 9 bases lining up with TRBD1. Germline V CDR1 and CDR2: SGDLS, YYNGEE. V gave up 1 base and J gave up 4 bases; unmatched junction bases: 3. This CDR3 region has 15 residues. CDR3 sequence: CASSVSGTGYNEQFF. The DNA for the CDR3 is TGTGCCAGCAGCGTATCTGGGACAGGGTACAATGAGCAGTTCTTC.

This chain joins TRBV19 and TRBJ1-4; D is possibly TRBD1 (6 bases). Germline V gene data show CDR1 as LNHDA and CDR2 as SQIVND (reference sequence). V was pared by 9 bases and J by 5 bases, with 19 bases between. CDR3 length: 15 residues. Here the CDR3 reads CASTEVGGDNEKLFF. CDR3 DNA: TGTGCCAGCACCGAGGTAGGGGGGGACAATGAAAAACTGTTTTTT.

DNA of the CDR3: TGTGCCAGCAACCAGGGGGCCGGTGAAGCTTTCTTT. Amino acid sequence: CASNQGAGEAFF. The chain employs TRBV28 and TRBJ1-1, with 8 bases matching TRBD1. Germline V gene sequence: CDR1 MDHEN, CDR2 SYDVKM. The CDR3 loop spans 12 amino acids. V lost 7 bases to trimming and J lost 7 bases; unmatched junction nucleotides: 5.

V usage is TRBV27 and J usage is TRBJ2-3; 7 bases align to TRBD2. Germline CDR1 MNHEY, CDR2 SMNVEV (reference sequence). The ends lost 3 bases at V and 0 bases at J; junction bases unmatched: 6. CDR3 length: 16 amino acids. CDR3 loop: CASSFVREDSTDTQYF. In nucleotides, the CDR3 is TGTGCCAGCAGTTTTGTTCGGGAGGATAGCACAGATACGCAGTATTTT.

V is TRBV29-1 and J is TRBJ2-5, with no clear D. The length of the CDR3 is 13 residues. The V end lost 4 bases, the J end lost 1 base, and 10 bases lay between the germline ends. Germline V gene lookup returns CDR1 SQVTM and CDR2 ANQGSEA. The DNA for the CDR3 is TGCAGCGTTGCCGTCCAGCCCCAAGAGACCCAGTACTTC. The encoded protein is CSVAVQPQETQYF.

The CDR3: CASGLVYGTEPYEQYF. CDR3 in DNA: TGTGCTAGTGGTTTGGTATATGGGACAGAGCCCTACGAGCAGTACTTC. The chain is built from TRBV12-5 and TRBJ2-7; TRBD1 agrees at 7 bases. The V segment lost 0 bases and the J segment 2 bases; nucleotides outside the gene matches: 7. Per the germline V gene, CDR1 is LGHNT and CDR2 is FRNRAP. The length of the CDR3 is 16 residues.

V usage is TRBV5-1 and J usage is TRBJ2-1; 8 nucleotides match TRBD2. This CDR3 has 15 residues. Looked up from germline, CDR1 is SGHRS and CDR2 is YFSETQ. The J segment lost 4 bases and the V segment lost 5 bases, leaving 8 bases of the junction unmatched. The CDR3 region is CASRSLPGGYNEQFF. The CDR3 DNA follows: TGCGCCAGCAGATCTCTCCCGGGGGGGTACAATGAGCAGTTCTTC.